The rows below give T cell receptor beta chains drawn from one sample of a study of shared clonotypes between healthy human individuals. TCRdb keeps only in-frame clones here, not all; method: immunoSEQ multiplex PCR. The top ten hold 0.36% of the sample, which has about 2.4 million clones, roughly 93% seen once. What was sequenced was naive CD4+ T cells from PBMCs. The receptors originated from a man aged 18 to 30 in good health. Some clones in this sample may be carry-over from other donors' samples. Both conserved end residues are part of each CDR3. D genes are given only for firm matches. The listing skips clone size in some rows; elsewhere it reads once, few, many or a size class.

TRBV7-2	-	-	TRBJ2-3	TGTGCCAGCAGCTCCCTCAGGGGACGCGATACGCAGTATTTT	CASSSLRGRDTQYF
TRBV7-2	-	TRBD2	TRBJ2-1	TGTGCCAGCAGCTTAGCGTACAGCGGGAGGGCCGGGGCCTACAATGAGCAGTTCTTC	CASSLAYSGRAGAYNEQFF
TRBV9	-	TRBD2	TRBJ2-3	TGTGCCAGCAGCCCCCCCCGGGAGGGCTACACAGATACGCAGTATTTT	CASSPPREGYTDTQYF
TRBV9	-	TRBD1	TRBJ1-5	TGTGCCAGCAGCGACCGGGACAGGCGATATAGCAATCAGCCCCAGCATTTT	CASSDRDRRYSNQPQHF
TRBV4-3	-	-	TRBJ2-7	TGCGCCAGCAGCCAAGAATGGGGCGTAGCCTACGAGCAGTACTTC	CASSQEWGVAYEQYF
TRBV18	-	TRBD2	TRBJ2-2	TGTGCCAGCTCACCACGGGGACTAGCGGGAGAGCCTAACACCGGGGAGCTGTTTTTT	CASSPRGLAGEPNTGELFF
TRBV21-1	-	-	TRBJ1-3	TGTGCCAGCAGCCCCTCCGGAGGCTTTGACTCTGGAAACACCATATATTTT	CASSPSGGFDSGNTIYF
TRBV4-1	-	-	TRBJ2-2	TGCGCCAGCAGCCAGCCGAAATCCGGGAGAACCGGGGAGCTGTTTTTT	CASSQPKSGRTGELFF
TRBV7-3	once	-	TRBJ1-2	TGTGCCAGCAGCGTGGGAGTTAACTATGGCTACACCTTC	CASSVGVNYGYTF
TRBV19	few	TRBD1	TRBJ1-5	TGTGCCAGTAGGCTGGGACAGGGTGATCAGCCCCAGCATTTT	CASRLGQGDQPQHF
TRBV11-2	-	TRBD2	TRBJ2-2	TGTGCCAGCAGCCCCTTTTCCGGGCTAGCGGGAGTGGCCGGGGAGCTGTTTTTT	CASSPFSGLAGVAGELFF
TRBV10-3	few	-	TRBJ2-1	TGTGCCATCAGCCCAAACAATGAGCAGTTCTTC	CAISPNNEQFF
TRBV18	-	-	TRBJ2-2	TGTGCCAGCTCACCACGGAACACGGGGCGAAGGTTGTCCGGGGAGCTGTTTTTT	CASSPRNTGRRLSGELFF
TRBV5-1	-	TRBD1	TRBJ1-2	TGCGCCAGCAGCTTCAGGGGGGGCTACACCTTC	CASSFRGGYTF
TRBV5-1	-	TRBD2	TRBJ2-1	TGCGCCAGCAGCTTGGCTAGCGGGAGTAGAGGTGAGCAGTTCTTC	CASSLASGSRGEQFF
TRBV2	-	-	TRBJ1-3	TGTGCCAGCTCAACGCCGGCAGCTGGAAACACCATATATTTT	CASSTPAAGNTIYF
TRBV5-4	-	TRBD1	TRBJ2-1	TGTGCCAGCAGTTCCCCGCGGGACAGGGTCAATGAGCAGTTCTTC	CASSSPRDRVNEQFF
TRBV4-2	-	-	TRBJ2-4	TGTGCCAGCAGCCATGATACCGGGAGCCGCATTCAGTACTTC	CASSHDTGSRIQYF
TRBV7-9	-	TRBD2	TRBJ2-7	TGTGCCAGCAGCTTAGTCCCCGGTGGGGGGGCCTACGAGCAGTACTTC	CASSLVPGGGAYEQYF
TRBV6-5	-	-	TRBJ2-5	TGTGCCAGCAGTTACTCGGACGACAGCCAGACCCAGTACTTC	CASSYSDDSQTQYF
TRBV5-1	once	-	TRBJ2-1	TGCGCCAGCCACCAGGAAAGCTCCTACAATGAGCAGTTCTTC	CASHQESSYNEQFF
TRBV28	-	-	TRBJ1-1	TGTGCCAGCACCGGCCAGAGCTACACTGAAGCTTTCTTT	CASTGQSYTEAFF
TRBV28	-	TRBD1	TRBJ1-4	TGTGCCAGCAGTGTGAGGACAGGGCGTCTTGAAAAACTGTTTTTT	CASSVRTGRLEKLFF
TRBV4-1	-	-	TRBJ1-5	TGCGCCAGCAGCCAGCTGGGGGGACAGCCCCAGCATTTT	CASSQLGGQPQHF
TRBV7-2	-	-	TRBJ2-7	TGTGCCAGCAGCCCCGTGGGCGGCTCGGGTGGGGTCTACGAGCAGTACTTC	CASSPVGGSGGVYEQYF
TRBV19	-	TRBD2	TRBJ2-1	TGTGCCAGTAGTATTAGCGGGATCTCAATTGAGCAGTTCTTC	CASSISGISIEQFF
TRBV27	few	-	TRBJ2-7	TGTGCCACAATCGCCCTCGGGGGCGCCTACGAGCAGTACTTC	CATIALGGAYEQYF
TRBV5-1	-	-	TRBJ2-1	TGCGCCAGCAGCCCCACAGGGACCTCCTACAATGAGCAGTTCTTC	CASSPTGTSYNEQFF
TRBV28	-	-	TRBJ1-1	TGTGCCAGCAGTTTGCCAGAAACTGAAGCTTTCTTT	CASSLPETEAFF
TRBV4-3	-	-	TRBJ1-5	TGCGCCAGCAGCCAATCAGCGTGGGGCGGGGTGAGGCAGCCCCAGCATTTT	CASSQSAWGGVRQPQHF
TRBV20-1	-	-	TRBJ2-5	TGCAGTGCTCCGGTCGAGACCCAGTACTTC	CSAPVETQYF
TRBV4-3	-	-	TRBJ2-7	TGCGCCAGCAGCGCCGGGCTCTTCTACGAGCAGTACTTC	CASSAGLFYEQYF
TRBV10-1	-	-	TRBJ2-2	TGCGCCAGCACAGGGACTGGCACCGGGGAGCTGTTTTTT	CASTGTGTGELFF
TRBV7-2	-	TRBD2	TRBJ2-5	TGTGCCAGCACTCCAGGGGCTAGCGGGAGTATTGAGACCCAGTACTTC	CASTPGASGSIETQYF
TRBV27	-	TRBD1	TRBJ1-5	TGTGCCAGCAGTTTATCCCCGACAGGGACAAATCAGCCCCAGCATTTT	CASSLSPTGTNQPQHF
TRBV6-1	-	-	TRBJ1-5	TGTGCCAGCAGTAACAGGGACCATCAGCCCCAGCATTTT	CASSNRDHQPQHF
TRBV28	-	TRBD2	TRBJ2-1	TGTGCCAGCGGTAACCAGGGACTAGCGGCCAATGAGCAGTTCTTC	CASGNQGLAANEQFF
TRBV6-1	-	-	TRBJ2-5	TGTGCCAGCAGTGAAATGATAGGTGTCCAACCCCAAGAGACCCAGTACTTC	CASSEMIGVQPQETQYF
TRBV6-4	-	TRBD1	TRBJ2-1	TGTGCCAGCAGTCGGGACAGGGGGAGCAATGAGCAGTTCTTC	CASSRDRGSNEQFF
TRBV4-1	-	-	TRBJ2-3	TGCGCCAGCAGCCCGCCCCTTCCAGATACGCAGTATTTT	CASSPPLPDTQYF
TRBV29-1	-	TRBD1	TRBJ2-7	TGCAGCGTTGTATTCCCGGACAGGGTGTACGAGCAGTACTTC	CSVVFPDRVYEQYF
TRBV7-2	-	-	TRBJ2-1	TGTGCCAGCAGCCTACGGGACATCAGTTCCTACAATGAGCAGTTCTTC	CASSLRDISSYNEQFF